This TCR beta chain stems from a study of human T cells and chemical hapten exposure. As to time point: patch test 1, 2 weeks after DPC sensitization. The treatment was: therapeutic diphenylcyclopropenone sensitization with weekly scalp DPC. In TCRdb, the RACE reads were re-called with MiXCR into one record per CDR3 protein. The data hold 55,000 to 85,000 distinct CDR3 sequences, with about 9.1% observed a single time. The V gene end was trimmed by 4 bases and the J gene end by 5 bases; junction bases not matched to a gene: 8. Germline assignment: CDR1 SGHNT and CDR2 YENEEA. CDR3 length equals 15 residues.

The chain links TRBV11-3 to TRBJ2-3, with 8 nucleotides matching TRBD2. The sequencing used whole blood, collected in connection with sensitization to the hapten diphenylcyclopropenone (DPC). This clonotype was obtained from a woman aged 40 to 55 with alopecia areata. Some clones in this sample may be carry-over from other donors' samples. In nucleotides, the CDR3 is TGTGCCAGCAGCTCTCGGGGGGGCCAGGGAGATACGCAGTATTTT. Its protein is CASSSRGGQGDTQYF.